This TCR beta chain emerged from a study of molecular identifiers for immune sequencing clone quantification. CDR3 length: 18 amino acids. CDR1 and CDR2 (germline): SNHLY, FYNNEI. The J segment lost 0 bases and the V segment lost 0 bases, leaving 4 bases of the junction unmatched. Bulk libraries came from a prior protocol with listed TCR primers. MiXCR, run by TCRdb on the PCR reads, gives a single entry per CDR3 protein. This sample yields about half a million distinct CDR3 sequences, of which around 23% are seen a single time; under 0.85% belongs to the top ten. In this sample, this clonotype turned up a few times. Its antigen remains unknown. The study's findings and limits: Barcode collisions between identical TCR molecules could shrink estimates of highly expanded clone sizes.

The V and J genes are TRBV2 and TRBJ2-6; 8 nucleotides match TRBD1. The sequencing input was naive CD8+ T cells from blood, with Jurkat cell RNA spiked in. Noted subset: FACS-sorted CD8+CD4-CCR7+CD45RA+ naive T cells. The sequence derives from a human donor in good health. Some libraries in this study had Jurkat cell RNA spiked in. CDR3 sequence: CASSEAWTGHSGANVLTF. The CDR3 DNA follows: TGTGCCAGCAGTGAAGCCTGGACAGGGCACTCTGGGGCCAACGTCCTGACTTTC.